The 25 T cell receptor beta chains reported below all come from one sample, sequenced in a study of low-dose radiotherapy and immunotherapy resistance in tumors. Primers used for first-strand cDNA, a TRAV- and TRBV-specific set, covered both alpha and beta chains. Over about 18 PCR cycles, TCRs were amplified from a constant-region primer and V-primer adapter. Each CDR3 protein is one row after TCRdb ran MiXCR on the reads. The sample yields approximately 11,000 distinct CDR3 sequences, roughly half seen once. These receptors all come from a human donor with advanced metastatic prostate, ovarian, gallbladder or colorectal cancer (not recorded which). This table probably holds off-target reads from a library built for another chain.

This chain uses TRBV12-3 or TRBV12-4 with TRBJ2-7; D ambiguous. The CDR3 runs 11 residues. V lost 5 bases and J 5 bases, leaving 7 bases between the germline ends. The CDR3 region is CASSLSNEQYF. The CDR3 bases are TGTGCCAGCAGTCTTTCTAACGAGCAGTACTTC.

The rearrangement links TRBV2 to TRBJ2-1, with TRBD1 matching over 8 bases. Per germline, CDR1 SNHLY and CDR2 FYNNEI. The trim removed 4 bases at V and 4 bases at J, leaving 6 bases unmatched. The CDR3 spans 15 residues. For the CDR3, the DNA is TGTGCCAGCAGTGCGACAGGGGTGGCTTACAATGAGCAGTTCTTC. It codes for CASSATGVAYNEQFF.

The rearrangement joins TRBV20-1 to TRBJ2-1; D gene unclear. The germline V gene has CDR1 DFQATT and CDR2 SNEGSKA (reference sequence). Trimming took 0 bases from V and 10 from J, leaving 10 bases between them. The CDR3 consists of 12 residues. CDR3 residues: CSARDRSWEQFF. Here the CDR3 DNA reads TGCAGTGCTAGAGATCGCAGCTGGGAGCAGTTCTTC.

The chain is built from TRBV12-3 or TRBV12-4 and TRBJ1-2; 7 nucleotides match TRBD1. CDR3 size: 12 residues. V gave up 1 base and J gave up 8 bases; unmatched junction bases: 1. The CDR3 region is CASSLGTGGYTF. In DNA, the CDR3 is TGTGCCAGCAGTTTAGGGACAGGAGGCTACACCTTC.

A few counts support this clonotype. V usage is TRBV6-1 and J usage is TRBJ2-2, with 9 bases fitting TRBD1. J lost 2 bases, V lost 5 bases, and 6 bases had no gene match. The germline CDR1 and CDR2 sequences are MNHNS and SASEGT. The CDR3 sequence is 16 residues long. The CDR3 DNA is TGTGCCAGCAGTACCCGGGGACAGGGAAACACCGGGGAGCTGTTTTTT. Translated: CASSTRGQGNTGELFF.

The chain carries TRBV3-1 and TRBJ1-1; D unresolved. Germline V CDR1 and CDR2: LGHDT, YNNKEL (reference sequence). The V and J ends lost 1 base and 1 base respectively, with 7 bases between them. The CDR3 contains 14 residues. The CDR3 region has the DNA TGTGCCAGCAGCCAAGTACAGACGAACACTGAAGCTTTCTTT. This gives the protein CASSQVQTNTEAFF.

This clonotype has more than one count but fewer than ten. The chain joins TRBV6-5 to TRBJ2-7, with 10 positions matching TRBD1. The CDR3 consists of 15 residues. Unmatched junction bases numbered 6, after V lost 6 bases and J lost 1 base. The germline gives CDR1 MNHEY, CDR2 SVGAGI. DNA of the CDR3: TGTGCCAGCAGGAAGGGGACAGGGGAATCCTACGAGCAGTACTTC. It yields the protein CASRKGTGESYEQYF.

This clonotype was detected only once. The J gene is TRBJ1-5, the V gene TRBV2; D is uncertain. The germline V gene has CDR1 SNHLY and CDR2 FYNNEI. Between the trimmed V and J ends, which lost 3 bases and 5 bases, there was a span of 14 bases. The CDR3 is 15 amino acids. The CDR3 is CASSDSGFWDQPQHF. The CDR3 DNA sequence: TGTGCCAGCAGTGATTCGGGTTTCTGGGATCAGCCCCAGCATTTT.

V gene TRBV9 combines with J gene TRBJ1-6; D remains ambiguous. CDR1 is SGDLS and CDR2 is YYNGEE in the germline V gene. V lost 4 bases to trimming and J lost 9 bases, with 8 bases between them. This CDR3 has 12 amino acids. As DNA, the CDR3 is TGTGCCAGCAGCCCCGAAGGTTCACCCCTCCACTTT. This gives the protein CASSPEGSPLHF.

Concerning this clonotype: The junction departs from germline at one end; a sequencing error may be responsible. The rearrangement joins TRBV14 to TRBJ1-1; no clear D gene. The CDR3 length is 12 residues. Germline assignment: CDR1 SGHDN and CDR2 FVKESK. The DNA for the CDR3 is TGTGCCAGCAGCCAAGGTTTGTTCAGGCAGATCTTT. Residues: CASSQGLFRQIF.

The V call is TRBV12-3 or TRBV12-4, the J call TRBJ2-2; TRBD2 aligns across 11 bases. Unmatched junction bases numbered 1, after V lost 6 bases and J lost 1 base. This CDR3 has 15 residues. This CDR3 is CASRGTSGNTGELFF. CDR3 in DNA: TGTGCCAGCAGAGGGACTAGCGGGAACACCGGGGAGCTGTTTTTT.

The chain carries TRBV12-3 or TRBV12-4 and TRBJ1-2; D possibly corresponds to TRBD1 (5 bases). Trimming shortened V by 7 bases and J by 0 bases, and 15 bases separated the two germline ends. CDR3 length: 15 residues. In DNA, the CDR3 is TGTGCCAGCACCCCCCCCAAGGGGCCTAACTATGGCTACACCTTC. Translated: CASTPPKGPNYGYTF.

The genes are TRBV6-1 and TRBJ2-5; D is perhaps TRBD1 or TRBD2 (5 bases each). The germline CDR1 and CDR2 sequences are MNHNS and SASEGT. Trimming left V 5 bases short and J 5 bases short, with 21 bases between. The CDR3 is 16 residues long. The CDR3 bases are TGTGCCAGCAGTTACCCGGGACCCCTGAAAGGGGAGACCCAGTACTTC. Protein sequence: CASSYPGPLKGETQYF.

The chain's CDR3 is CSARDLASEGGETQYF. CDR3 nucleotides: TGCAGTGCTAGAGATCTAGCTAGCGAGGGTGGTGAGACCCAGTACTTC. The chain links TRBV20-1 to TRBJ2-5; D possibly corresponds to TRBD2 (6 bases). Germline values: CDR1 DFQATT, CDR2 SNEGSKA (reference sequence). This CDR3 has 16 residues. V lost 0 bases, J lost 5 bases, and 19 bases lay in between.

The genes are TRBV3-1 and TRBJ2-1; TRBD2 agrees at 12 bases. The junction had 7 bases not matched to a gene; V was cut back by 4 bases and J by 9 bases. In germline, CDR1 is LGHDT, CDR2 YNNKEL (reference sequence). The CDR3 runs to 15 residues. The CDR3 bases are TGTGCCAGCAGCCCGACCCTAGCGGGGGGGCGTGAGCAGTTCTTC. It translates to CASSPTLAGGREQFF.

The J gene is TRBJ2-7, the V gene TRBV3-1, with a possible D match to TRBD2 (6 bases). The CDR3 runs 14 residues. Germline CDR1 LGHDT, CDR2 YNNKEL (reference sequence). V shed 4 bases and J shed 2 bases, with 12 bases lying between them. The CDR3 DNA reads as TGTGCCAGCAGCCCGGGGAGGATTCCCTACGAGCAGTACTTC. Translated, it gives CASSPGRIPYEQYF.

This clonotype turned up a few times. The genes are TRBV20-1 and TRBJ2-5; 11 positions match TRBD2. The germline V gene has CDR1 DFQATT and CDR2 SNEGSKA (reference sequence). V was clipped by 1 base and J by 3 bases; unmatched bases: 13. The length of the CDR3 is 18 residues. CDR3 protein: CSARVAGGQIRGEETQYF. As DNA, the CDR3 is TGCAGTGCTAGAGTAGCGGGGGGGCAGATAAGGGGCGAAGAGACCCAGTACTTC.

The V gene is TRBV5-1, the J gene TRBJ2-4; no definite D call. The CDR3 runs 14 residues. Trimming removed 3 bases from V and 2 bases from J, with 9 bases in between. From germline, CDR1 is SGHRS and CDR2 YFSETQ. CDR3 sequence (DNA): TGCGCCAGCAGCTCGGAAGGGCCCAAAAACATTCAGTACTTC. Translation: CASSSEGPKNIQYF.

This rearrangement joins TRBV10-3 to TRBJ2-3, with a possible D match to TRBD1 (5 bases). With 2 bases removed from V and 3 bases from J, the gap between germline ends came to 12 bases. The CDR3 runs to 15 residues. Germline CDR1 and CDR2: ENHRY and SYGVKD. The CDR3 sequence: CAISEHGQGTDTQYF. In DNA, the CDR3 is TGTGCCATCAGTGAGCATGGGCAGGGTACAGATACGCAGTATTTT.

This CDR3 reads CASRLTGPGELFF. The CDR3 DNA is TGTGCCAGCAGATTAACGGGGCCCGGGGAGCTGTTTTTT. The chain joins TRBV12-3 or TRBV12-4 to TRBJ2-2; D is possibly TRBD1 or TRBD2 (5 bases each). CDR3 length equals 13 residues. Trimming removed 6 bases at V and 6 bases at J, with 11 bases between.

A single count supports this clonotype. The chain uses TRBV2 and TRBJ1-4; D gene ambiguous. The CDR3 covers 14 residues. Germline CDR1 and CDR2: SNHLY and FYNNEI. Trimming took 7 bases from V and 7 from J, leaving 16 bases between them. The CDR3 spells CASTARMTGEKLFF. CDR3 in DNA: TGTGCCAGCACCGCGAGGATGACTGGTGAAAAACTGTTTTTT. Supplemented by reference TRBV2 and TRBJ1-4, the full variable domain reads EPEVTQTPSHQVTQMGQEVILRCVPISNHLYFYWYRQILGQKVEFLVSFYNNEISEKSEIFDDQFSVERPDGSNFTLKIRSTKLEDSAMYFCASTARMTGEKLFFGSGTQLSVL.

The chain's CDR3 is CATTTGGGEKLFF. The DNA for the CDR3 is TGTGCCACGACGACAGGGGGCGGCGAAAAACTGTTTTTT. This chain connects TRBV10-3 to TRBJ1-4, with TRBD1 identical over 10 bases. J gave up 8 bases and V 10 bases, and 7 bases lay outside the gene matches. Germline V gene data show CDR1 as ENHRY and CDR2 as SYGVKD. CDR3 length: 13 residues.

The chain uses TRBV20-1 and TRBJ2-3; weak D call: TRBD1 (5 bases). This CDR3 has 10 amino acids. The germline CDR1 and CDR2 sequences are DFQATT and SNEGSKA (reference sequence). V gave up 4 bases and J gave up 11 bases, with 10 bases separating them. The CDR3 DNA reads as TGCAGTGCTATAAATCAGGGGCAGTATTTT. It translates to CSAINQGQYF.

This clonotype has just a few counts. V is TRBV19 and J is TRBJ1-1; TRBD1 agrees at 8 bases. Germline assignment: CDR1 LNHDA and CDR2 SQIVND (reference sequence). The CDR3 length is 15 residues. V was pared by 4 bases and J by 4 bases, with 8 bases of the junction left unmatched. CDR3 residues: CASSTAGGAGTEAFF. CDR3 bases: TGTGCCAGTAGTACTGCAGGGGGCGCGGGCACTGAAGCTTTCTTT.

V gene TRBV6-6 combines with J gene TRBJ2-3, with D unresolved. CDR1 and CDR2 (germline): MNHNY, SVGAGI (reference sequence). CDR3 length equals 17 residues. V lost 6 bases and J 0 bases, leaving 19 bases between the germline ends. This CDR3 reads CASSQIHGRSSTDTQYF. For the CDR3, the DNA is TGTGCCAGCAGCCAAATCCACGGACGATCGAGCACAGATACGCAGTATTTT.